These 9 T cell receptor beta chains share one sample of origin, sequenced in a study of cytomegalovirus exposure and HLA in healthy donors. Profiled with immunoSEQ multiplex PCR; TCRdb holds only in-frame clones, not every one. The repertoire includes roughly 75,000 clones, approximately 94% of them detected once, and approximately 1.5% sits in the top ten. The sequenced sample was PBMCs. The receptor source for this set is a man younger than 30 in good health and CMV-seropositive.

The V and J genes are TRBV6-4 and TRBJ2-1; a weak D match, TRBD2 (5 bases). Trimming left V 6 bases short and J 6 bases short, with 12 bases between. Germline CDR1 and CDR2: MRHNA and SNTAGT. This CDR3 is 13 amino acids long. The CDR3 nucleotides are TGTGCCAGCAGCTCGGGGTTCTCCAATGAGCAGTTCTTC. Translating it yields CASSSGFSNEQFF.

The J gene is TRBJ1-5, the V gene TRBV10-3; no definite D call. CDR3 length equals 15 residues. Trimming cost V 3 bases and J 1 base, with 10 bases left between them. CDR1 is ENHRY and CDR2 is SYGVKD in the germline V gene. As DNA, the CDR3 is TGTGCCATCAGTGATTTCGGGGAGAGCAATCAGCCCCAGCATTTT. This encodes CAISDFGESNQPQHF.

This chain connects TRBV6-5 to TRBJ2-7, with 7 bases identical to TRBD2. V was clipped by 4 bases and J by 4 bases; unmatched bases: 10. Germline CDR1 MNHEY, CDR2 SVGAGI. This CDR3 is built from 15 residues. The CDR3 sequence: CASSSPPAGRYEQYF. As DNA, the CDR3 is TGTGCCAGCAGTTCCCCCCCAGCGGGGAGGTACGAGCAGTACTTC.

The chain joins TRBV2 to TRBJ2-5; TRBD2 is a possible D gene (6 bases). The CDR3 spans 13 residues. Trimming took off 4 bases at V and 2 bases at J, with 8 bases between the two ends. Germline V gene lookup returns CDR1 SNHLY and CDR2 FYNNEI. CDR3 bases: TGTGCCAGCAGTGGGGACTCTCAAGAGACCCAGTACTTC. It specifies CASSGDSQETQYF.

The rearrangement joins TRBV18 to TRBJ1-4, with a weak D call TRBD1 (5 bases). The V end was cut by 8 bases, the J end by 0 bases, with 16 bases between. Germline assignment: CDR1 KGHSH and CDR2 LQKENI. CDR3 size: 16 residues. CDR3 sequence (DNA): TGTGCCAGCAGACCTGGCGGGGGTGCAACTAATGAAAAACTGTTTTTT. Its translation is CASRPGGGATNEKLFF.

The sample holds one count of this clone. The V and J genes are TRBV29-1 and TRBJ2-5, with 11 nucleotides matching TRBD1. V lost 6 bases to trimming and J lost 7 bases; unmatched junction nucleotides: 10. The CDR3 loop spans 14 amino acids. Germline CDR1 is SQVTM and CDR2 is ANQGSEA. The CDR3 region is CSVEGGTGGTTQYF. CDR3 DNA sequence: TGCAGCGTGGAGGGAGGGACAGGGGGGACGACCCAGTACTTC.

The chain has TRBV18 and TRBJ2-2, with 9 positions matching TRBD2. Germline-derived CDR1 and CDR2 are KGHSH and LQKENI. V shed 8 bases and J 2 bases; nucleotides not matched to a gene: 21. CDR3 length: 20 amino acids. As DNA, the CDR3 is TGTGCCAGCCCATCTGCCGACAGGGCGACTAGCGGCCTCAACACCGGGGAGCTGTTTTTT. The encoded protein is CASPSADRATSGLNTGELFF.

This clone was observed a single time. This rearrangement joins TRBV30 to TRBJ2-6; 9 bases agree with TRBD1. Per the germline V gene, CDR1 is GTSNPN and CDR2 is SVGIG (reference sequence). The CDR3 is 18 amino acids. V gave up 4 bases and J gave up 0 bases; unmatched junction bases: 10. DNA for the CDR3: TGTGCCTGGAAGAGGGACAGGGCTCGGAGCTCTGGGGCCAACGTCCTGACTTTC. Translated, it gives CAWKRDRARSSGANVLTF.

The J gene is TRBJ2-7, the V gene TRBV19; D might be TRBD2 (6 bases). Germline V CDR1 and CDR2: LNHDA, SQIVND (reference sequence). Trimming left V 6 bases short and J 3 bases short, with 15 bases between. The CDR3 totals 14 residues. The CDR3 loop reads CASSPGLSLYEQYF. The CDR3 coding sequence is TGTGCCAGTAGCCCTGGACTATCCCTCTACGAGCAGTACTTC.